This T cell receptor (beta chain) was recorded in a study of T cells in Graves' hyperthyroidism and ophthalmopathy. RNA transcripts were the template for amplifying TCR beta CDR3 regions. With the HTBI primer set, the TCR CDR3 went through a first round of RT-PCR. TCRdb redid the calling of the multiplex PCR reads with MiXCR, one entry per CDR3 protein. The sample yields around 800,000 distinct CDR3 sequences, 35% to 45% seen once. The PBMCs had their origin in less than 13 ml of fresh peripheral blood. This sequence was found in a man younger than 30 with Graves' hyperthyroidism. Sequenced input: blood.

The CDR3 sequence: CASGFGGTPSYEQYF. The CDR3 nucleotides are TGTGCTAGTGGTTTCGGAGGGACACCTTCCTACGAGCAGTACTTC. The chain couples TRBV12-5 to TRBJ2-7; D might be TRBD1 or TRBD2, each matching 6 bases. The CDR3 is 15 residues long. Germline CDR1 and CDR2: LGHNT and FRNRAP. V was shortened by 3 bases and J by 1 base, with 13 bases between the two germline ends.